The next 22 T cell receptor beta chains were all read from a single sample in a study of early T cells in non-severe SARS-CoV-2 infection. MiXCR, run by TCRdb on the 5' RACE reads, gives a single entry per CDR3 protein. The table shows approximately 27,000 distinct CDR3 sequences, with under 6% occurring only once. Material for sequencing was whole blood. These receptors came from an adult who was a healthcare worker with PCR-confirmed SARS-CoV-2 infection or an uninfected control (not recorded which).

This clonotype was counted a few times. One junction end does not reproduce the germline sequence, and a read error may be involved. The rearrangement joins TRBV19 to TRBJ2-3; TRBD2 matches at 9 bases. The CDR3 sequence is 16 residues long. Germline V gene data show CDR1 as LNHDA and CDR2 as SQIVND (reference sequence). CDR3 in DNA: TGTGCCAGCAGTATCCTCGCGGGGGGGAGCACAGATACGCAGTATTTT. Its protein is CASSILAGGSTDTQYF.

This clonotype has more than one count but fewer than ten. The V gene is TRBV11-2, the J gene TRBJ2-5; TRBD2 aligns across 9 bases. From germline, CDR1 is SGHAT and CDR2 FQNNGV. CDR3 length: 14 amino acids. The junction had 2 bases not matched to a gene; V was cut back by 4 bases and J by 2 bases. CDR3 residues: CASSSSGAQETQYF. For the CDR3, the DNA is TGTGCCAGCAGCTCTAGCGGGGCGCAAGAGACCCAGTACTTC.

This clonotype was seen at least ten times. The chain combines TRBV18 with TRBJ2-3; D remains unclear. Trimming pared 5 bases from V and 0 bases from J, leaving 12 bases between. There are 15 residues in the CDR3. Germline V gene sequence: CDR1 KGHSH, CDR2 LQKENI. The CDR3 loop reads CASSLETLSTDTQYF. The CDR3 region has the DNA TGTGCCAGCTCATTGGAGACACTTAGCACAGATACGCAGTATTTT.

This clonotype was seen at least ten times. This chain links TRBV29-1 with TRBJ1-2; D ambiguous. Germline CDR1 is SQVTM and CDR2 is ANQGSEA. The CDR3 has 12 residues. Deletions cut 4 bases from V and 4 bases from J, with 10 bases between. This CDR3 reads CSVGGPGYGYTF. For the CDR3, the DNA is TGCAGCGTTGGCGGACCTGGCTATGGCTACACCTTC.

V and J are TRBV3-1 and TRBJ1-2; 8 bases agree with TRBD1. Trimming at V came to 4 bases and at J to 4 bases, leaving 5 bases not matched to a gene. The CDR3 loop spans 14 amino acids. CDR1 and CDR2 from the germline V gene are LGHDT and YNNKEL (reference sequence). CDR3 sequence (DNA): TGTGCCAGCAGCCCGGGGACAGGAGGCTATGGCTACACCTTC. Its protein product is CASSPGTGGYGYTF.

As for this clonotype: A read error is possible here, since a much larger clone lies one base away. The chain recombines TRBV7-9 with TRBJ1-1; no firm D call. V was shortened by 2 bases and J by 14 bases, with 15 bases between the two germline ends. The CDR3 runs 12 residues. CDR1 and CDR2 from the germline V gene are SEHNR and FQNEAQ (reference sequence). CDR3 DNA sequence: TGTGCCAGCAGCTTACTTCCCGGCGGCCTGTTCTTT. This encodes CASSLLPGGLFF.

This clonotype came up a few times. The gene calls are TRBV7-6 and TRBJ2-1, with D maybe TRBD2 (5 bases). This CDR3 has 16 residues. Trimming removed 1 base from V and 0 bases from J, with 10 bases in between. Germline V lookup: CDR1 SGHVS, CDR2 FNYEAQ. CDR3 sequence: CASSLGGPSSYNEQFF. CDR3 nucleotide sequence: TGTGCCAGCAGCTTAGGCGGGCCTTCCTCCTACAATGAGCAGTTCTTC.

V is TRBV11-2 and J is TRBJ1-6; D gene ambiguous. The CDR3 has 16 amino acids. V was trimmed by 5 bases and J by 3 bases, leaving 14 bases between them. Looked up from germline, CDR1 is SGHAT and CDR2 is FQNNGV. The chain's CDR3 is CASSGAEGYYNSPLHF. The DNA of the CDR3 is TGTGCCAGCAGCGGAGCTGAGGGATACTATAATTCACCCCTCCACTTT.

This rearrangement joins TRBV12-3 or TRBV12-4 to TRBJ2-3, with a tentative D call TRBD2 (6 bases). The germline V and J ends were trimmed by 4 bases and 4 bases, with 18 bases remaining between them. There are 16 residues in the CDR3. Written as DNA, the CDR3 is TGTGCCAGCAGTTCCCTGAGGGGACTTAACTCAGATACGCAGTATTTT. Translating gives CASSSLRGLNSDTQYF.

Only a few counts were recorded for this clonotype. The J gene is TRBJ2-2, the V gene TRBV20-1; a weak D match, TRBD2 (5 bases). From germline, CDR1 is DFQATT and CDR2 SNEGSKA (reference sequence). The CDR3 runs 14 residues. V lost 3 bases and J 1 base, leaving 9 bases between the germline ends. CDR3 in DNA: TGCAGTGCTAGCGGGGTACAGAACACCGGGGAGCTGTTTTTT. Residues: CSASGVQNTGELFF.

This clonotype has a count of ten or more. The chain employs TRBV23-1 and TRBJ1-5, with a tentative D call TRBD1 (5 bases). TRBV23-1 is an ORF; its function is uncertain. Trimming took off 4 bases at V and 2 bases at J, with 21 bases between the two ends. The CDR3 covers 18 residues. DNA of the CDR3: TGCGCCAGCAGTCGGAAGACAGATACTAGCTGGTGCAATCAGCCCCAGCATTTT. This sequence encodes CASSRKTDTSWCNQPQHF.

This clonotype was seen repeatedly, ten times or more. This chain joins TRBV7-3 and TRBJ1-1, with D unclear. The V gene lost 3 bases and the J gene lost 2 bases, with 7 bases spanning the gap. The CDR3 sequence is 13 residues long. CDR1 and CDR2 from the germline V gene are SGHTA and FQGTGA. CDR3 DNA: TGTGCCAGCAGCTTCCTCATAAACACTGAAGCTTTCTTT. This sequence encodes CASSFLINTEAFF.

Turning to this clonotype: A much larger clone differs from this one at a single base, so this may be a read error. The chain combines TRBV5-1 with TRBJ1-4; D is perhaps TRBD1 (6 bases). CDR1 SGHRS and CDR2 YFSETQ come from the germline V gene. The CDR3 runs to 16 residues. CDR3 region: CASSFGGRRANEILFF. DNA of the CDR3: TGCGCCAGCAGCTTTGGGGGCAGAAGGGCTAATGAAATACTGTTTTTT.

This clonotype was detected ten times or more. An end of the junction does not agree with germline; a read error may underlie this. Here the CDR3 reads CASSLAPGKSSYNEQFF. The CDR3 DNA reads as TGTGCTAGCAGCTTAGCTCCCGGTAAGAGCTCCTACAATGAGCAGTTCTTC. V gene TRBV7-7 combines with J gene TRBJ2-1; D uncertain. This CDR3 contains 17 residues. The germline CDR1 and CDR2 sequences are SSHAT and FNYEAQ (reference sequence).

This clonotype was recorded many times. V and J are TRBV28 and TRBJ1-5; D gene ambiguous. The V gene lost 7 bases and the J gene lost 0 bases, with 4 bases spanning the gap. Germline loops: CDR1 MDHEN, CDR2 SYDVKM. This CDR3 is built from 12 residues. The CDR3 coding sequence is TGTGCCAGCAAAATTAGCAATCAGCCCCAGCATTTT. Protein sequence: CASKISNQPQHF.

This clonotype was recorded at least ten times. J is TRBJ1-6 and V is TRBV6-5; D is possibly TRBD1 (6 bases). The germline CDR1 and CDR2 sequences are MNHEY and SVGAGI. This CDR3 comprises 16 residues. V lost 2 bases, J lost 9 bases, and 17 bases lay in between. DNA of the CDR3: TGTGCCAGCAGTTACATCGCCGGGACACCGAGTTCACCCCTCCACTTT. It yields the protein CASSYIAGTPSSPLHF.

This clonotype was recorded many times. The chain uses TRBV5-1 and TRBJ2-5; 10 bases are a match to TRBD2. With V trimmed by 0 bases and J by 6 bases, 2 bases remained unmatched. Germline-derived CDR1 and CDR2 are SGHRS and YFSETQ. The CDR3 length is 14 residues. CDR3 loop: CASSLVAGGQTQYF. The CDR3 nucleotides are TGCGCCAGCAGCTTGGTAGCGGGGGGCCAGACCCAGTACTTC.

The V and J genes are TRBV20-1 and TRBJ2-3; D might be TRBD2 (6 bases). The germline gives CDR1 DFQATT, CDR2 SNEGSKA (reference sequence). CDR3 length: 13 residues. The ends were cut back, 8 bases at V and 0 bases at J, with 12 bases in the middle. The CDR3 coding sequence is TGCAGTCTAAGGGACTTTAGCACAGATACGCAGTATTTT. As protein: CSLRDFSTDTQYF.

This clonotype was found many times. The CDR3 nucleotides are TGTGCCAGCACTAAGAGGGAGAATAATTCACCCCTCCACTTT. This gives the protein CASTKRENNSPLHF. The rearrangement links TRBV7-9 to TRBJ1-6; no clear D. The CDR3 covers 14 residues. Germline lookup yields CDR1 SEHNR and CDR2 FQNEAQ (reference sequence). The V gene lost 7 bases and the J gene lost 5 bases, with 12 bases spanning the gap.

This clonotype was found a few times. This CDR3 is CASRGQSSYNEQFF. CDR3 sequence (DNA): TGTGCCAGCAGGGGACAGAGCTCCTACAATGAGCAGTTCTTC. This sequence joins TRBV6-2 or TRBV6-3 and TRBJ2-1; TRBD1 agrees at 7 bases. CDR3 length: 14 amino acids. V was clipped by 6 bases and J by 0 bases; unmatched bases: 2. Germline CDR1 MNHEY, CDR2 SVGEGT.

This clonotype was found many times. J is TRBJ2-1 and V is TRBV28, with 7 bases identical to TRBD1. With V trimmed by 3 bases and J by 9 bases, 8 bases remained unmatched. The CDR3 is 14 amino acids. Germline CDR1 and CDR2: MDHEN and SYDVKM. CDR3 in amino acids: CASSLADRAPEQFF. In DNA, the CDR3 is TGTGCCAGCAGTTTGGCCGACAGGGCCCCTGAGCAGTTCTTC.

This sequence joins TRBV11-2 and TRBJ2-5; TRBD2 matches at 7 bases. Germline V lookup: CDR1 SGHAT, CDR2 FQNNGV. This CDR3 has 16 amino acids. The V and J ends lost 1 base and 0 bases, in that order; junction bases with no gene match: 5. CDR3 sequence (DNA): TGTGCCAGCAGCTTAGGCAGCGGGGCGTACCAAGAGACCCAGTACTTC. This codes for CASSLGSGAYQETQYF. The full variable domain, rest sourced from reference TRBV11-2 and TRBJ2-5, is EAGVAQSPRYKIIEKRQSVAFWCNPISGHATLYWYQQILGQGPKLLIQFQNNGVVDDSQLPKDRFSAERLKGVDSTLKIQPAKLEDSAVYLCASSLGSGAYQETQYFGPGTRLLVL.